This T cell receptor (beta chain) was recorded in a study of CD8 T cells in ankylosing spondylitis. General study results and limits: Significant enrichment of disease-linked clones was reported in matched ankylosing spondylitis synovial fluid. Among TCR beta sequences, a motif of roughly 8 highly homologous variants appeared characteristic of ankylosing spondylitis blood.

The TCR beta libraries were generated through quantitative 5'-RACE incorporating molecular barcodes. TCRdb processed the 5' RACE reads anew with MiXCR; each CDR3 protein has one entry. The repertoire holds over 600,000 distinct CDR3 sequences, with roughly 20% as singletons. The CDR3 runs 15 residues. V lost 5 bases to trimming and J lost 3 bases, with 17 bases between them. This clonotype was recorded at least ten times. The target antigen is unknown. Specimen: blood, either unsorted or a sorted T cell fraction (not recorded which). This chain uses TRBV12-3 or TRBV12-4 with TRBJ2-7; D is perhaps TRBD2 (5 bases). The TCR originated in a male donor with ankylosing spondylitis. CDR3 sequence: CASSPSSGDRYEQYF. In nucleotides, the CDR3 is TGTGCCAGCAGTCCATCGAGCGGAGACCGCTACGAGCAGTACTTC.